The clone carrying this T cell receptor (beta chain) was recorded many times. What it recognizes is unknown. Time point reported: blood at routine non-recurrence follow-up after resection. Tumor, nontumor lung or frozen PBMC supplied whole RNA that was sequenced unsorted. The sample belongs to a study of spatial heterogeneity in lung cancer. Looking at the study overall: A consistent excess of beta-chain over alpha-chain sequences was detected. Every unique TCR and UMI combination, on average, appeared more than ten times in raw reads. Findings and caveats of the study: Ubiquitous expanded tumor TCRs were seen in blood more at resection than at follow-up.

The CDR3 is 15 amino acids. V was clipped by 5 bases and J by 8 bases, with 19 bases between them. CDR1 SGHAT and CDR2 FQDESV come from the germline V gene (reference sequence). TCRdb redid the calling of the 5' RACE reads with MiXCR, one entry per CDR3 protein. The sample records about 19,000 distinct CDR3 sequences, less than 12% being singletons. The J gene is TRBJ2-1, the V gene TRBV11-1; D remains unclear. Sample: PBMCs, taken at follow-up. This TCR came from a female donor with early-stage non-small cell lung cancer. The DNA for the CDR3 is TGTGCCAGCAGCGCGGCCGTGGGTATCGTCGATGAGCAGTTCTTC. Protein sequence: CASSAAVGIVDEQFF.